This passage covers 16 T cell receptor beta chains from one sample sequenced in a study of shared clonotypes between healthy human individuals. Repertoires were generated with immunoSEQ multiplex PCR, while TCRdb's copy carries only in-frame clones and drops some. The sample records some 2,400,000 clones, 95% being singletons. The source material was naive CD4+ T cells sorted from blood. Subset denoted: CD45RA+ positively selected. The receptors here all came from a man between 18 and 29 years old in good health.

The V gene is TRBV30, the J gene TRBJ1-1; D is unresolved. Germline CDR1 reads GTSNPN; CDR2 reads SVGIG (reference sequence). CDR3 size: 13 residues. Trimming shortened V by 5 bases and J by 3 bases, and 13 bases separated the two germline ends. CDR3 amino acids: CAWAGSRDTEAFF. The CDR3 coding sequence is TGTGCCTGGGCGGGGAGTAGGGACACTGAAGCTTTCTTT.

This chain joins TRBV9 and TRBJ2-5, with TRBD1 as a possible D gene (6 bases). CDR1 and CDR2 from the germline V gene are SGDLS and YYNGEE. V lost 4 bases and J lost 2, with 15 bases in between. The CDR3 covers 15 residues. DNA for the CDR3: TGTGCCAGCAGCTTCGCCACAGGGAGACAAGAGACCCAGTACTTC. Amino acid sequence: CASSFATGRQETQYF.

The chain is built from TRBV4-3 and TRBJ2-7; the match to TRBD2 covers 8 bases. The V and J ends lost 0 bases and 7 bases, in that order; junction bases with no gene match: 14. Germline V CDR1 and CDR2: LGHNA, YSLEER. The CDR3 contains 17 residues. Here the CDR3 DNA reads TGCGCCAGCAGCCAAGATTGGCGGGAGGCGTCCTTGGGGGAGCAGTACTTC. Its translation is CASSQDWREASLGEQYF.

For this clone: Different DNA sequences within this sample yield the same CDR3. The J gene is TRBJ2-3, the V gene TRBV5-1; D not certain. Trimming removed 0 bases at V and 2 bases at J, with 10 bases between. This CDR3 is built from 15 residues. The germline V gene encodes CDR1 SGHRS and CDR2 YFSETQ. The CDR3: CASSLASGFTDTQYF. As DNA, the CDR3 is TGCGCCAGCAGCTTGGCCTCCGGTTTCACAGATACGCAGTATTTT.

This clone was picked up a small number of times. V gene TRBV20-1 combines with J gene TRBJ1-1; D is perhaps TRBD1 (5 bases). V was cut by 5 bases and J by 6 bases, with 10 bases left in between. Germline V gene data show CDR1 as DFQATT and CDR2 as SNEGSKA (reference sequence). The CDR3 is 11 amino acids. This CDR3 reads CSAGGTPEAFF. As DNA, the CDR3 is TGCAGTGCTGGAGGGACCCCTGAAGCTTTCTTT.

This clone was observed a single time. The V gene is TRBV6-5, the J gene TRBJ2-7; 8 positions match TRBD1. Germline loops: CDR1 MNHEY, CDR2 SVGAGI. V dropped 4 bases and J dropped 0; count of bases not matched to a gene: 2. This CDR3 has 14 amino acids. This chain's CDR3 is CASSSGQVSYEQYF. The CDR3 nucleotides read TGTGCCAGCAGTTCGGGACAGGTCTCCTACGAGCAGTACTTC.

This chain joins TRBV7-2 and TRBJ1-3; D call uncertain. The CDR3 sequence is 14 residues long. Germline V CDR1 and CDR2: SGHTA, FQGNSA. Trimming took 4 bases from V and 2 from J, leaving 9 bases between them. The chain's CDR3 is CASSSYGAGNTIYF. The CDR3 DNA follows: TGTGCCAGCAGCTCATATGGGGCTGGAAACACCATATATTTT.

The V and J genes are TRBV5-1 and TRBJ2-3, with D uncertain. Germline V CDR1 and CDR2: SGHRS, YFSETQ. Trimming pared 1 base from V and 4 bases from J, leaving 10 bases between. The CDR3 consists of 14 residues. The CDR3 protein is CASSLSAPPDTQYF. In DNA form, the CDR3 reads TGCGCCAGCAGCTTGTCCGCTCCCCCAGATACGCAGTATTTT.

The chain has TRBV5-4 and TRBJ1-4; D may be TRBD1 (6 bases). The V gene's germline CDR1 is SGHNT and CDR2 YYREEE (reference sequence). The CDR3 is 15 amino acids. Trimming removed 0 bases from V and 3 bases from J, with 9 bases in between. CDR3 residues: CASSLAEGANEKLFF. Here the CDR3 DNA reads TGTGCCAGCAGCTTGGCGGAGGGGGCTAATGAAAAACTGTTTTTT. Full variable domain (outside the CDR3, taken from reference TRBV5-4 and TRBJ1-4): ETGVTQSPTHLIKTRGQQVTLRCSSQSGHNTVSWYQQALGQGPQFIFQYYREEENGRGNFPPRFSGLQFPNYSSELNVNALELDDSALYLCASSLAEGANEKLFFGSGTQLSVL.

CDR3 DNA: TGCATCGCTCGAGGGGGGACCTATGGCTACACCTTC. This sequence encodes CIARGGTYGYTF. J is TRBJ1-2 and V is TRBV29-1; TRBD1 is a possible D gene (6 bases). The CDR3 runs to 12 residues. The germline V gene encodes CDR1 SQVTM and CDR2 ANQGSEA.

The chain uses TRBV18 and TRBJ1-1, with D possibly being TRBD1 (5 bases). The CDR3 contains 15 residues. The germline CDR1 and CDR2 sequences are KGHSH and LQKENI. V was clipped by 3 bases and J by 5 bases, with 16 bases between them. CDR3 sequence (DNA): TGTGCCAGCTCACCTCGCGAGGGGATTGGTACTGAAGCTTTCTTT. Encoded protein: CASSPREGIGTEAFF.

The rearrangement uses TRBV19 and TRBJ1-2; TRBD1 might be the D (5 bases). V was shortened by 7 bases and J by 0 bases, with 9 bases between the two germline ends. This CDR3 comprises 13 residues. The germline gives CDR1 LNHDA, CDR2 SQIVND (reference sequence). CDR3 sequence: CASNDSPNYGYTF. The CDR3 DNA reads TGTGCCAGTAATGACAGTCCTAACTATGGCTACACCTTC.

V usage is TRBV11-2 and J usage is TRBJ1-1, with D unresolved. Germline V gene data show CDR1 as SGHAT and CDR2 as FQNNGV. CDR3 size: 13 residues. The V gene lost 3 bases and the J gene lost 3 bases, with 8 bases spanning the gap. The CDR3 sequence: CASSLTGYTEAFF. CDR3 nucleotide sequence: TGTGCCAGCAGCTTGACCGGGTACACTGAAGCTTTCTTT. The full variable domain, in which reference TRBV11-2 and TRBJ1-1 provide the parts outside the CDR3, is EAGVAQSPRYKIIEKRQSVAFWCNPISGHATLYWYQQILGQGPKLLIQFQNNGVVDDSQLPKDRFSAERLKGVDSTLKIQPAKLEDSAVYLCASSLTGYTEAFFGQGTRLTVV.

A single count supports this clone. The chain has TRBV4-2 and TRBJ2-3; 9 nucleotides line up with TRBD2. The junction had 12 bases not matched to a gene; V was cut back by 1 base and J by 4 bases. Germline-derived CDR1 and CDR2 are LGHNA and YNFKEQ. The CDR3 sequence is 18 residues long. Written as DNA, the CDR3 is TGTGCCAGCAGCCAAGGGACTCTCGGCGGGGGGGGAGCAGATACGCAGTATTTT. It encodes CASSQGTLGGGGADTQYF.

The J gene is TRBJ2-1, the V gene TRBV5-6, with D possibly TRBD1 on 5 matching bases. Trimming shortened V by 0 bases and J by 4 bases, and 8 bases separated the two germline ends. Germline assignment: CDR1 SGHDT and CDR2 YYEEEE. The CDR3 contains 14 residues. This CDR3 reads CASSLGRVYNEQFF. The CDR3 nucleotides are TGTGCCAGCAGCTTGGGCAGGGTGTACAATGAGCAGTTCTTC.

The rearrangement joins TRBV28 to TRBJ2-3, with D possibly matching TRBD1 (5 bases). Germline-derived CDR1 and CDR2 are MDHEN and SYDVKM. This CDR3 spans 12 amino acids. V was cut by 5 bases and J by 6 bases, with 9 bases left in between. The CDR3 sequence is CASSSRVDTQYF. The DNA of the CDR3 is TGTGCCAGCAGTAGCAGGGTTGATACGCAGTATTTT.